Below, 16 T cell receptor beta chains from the same sample are listed, as sequenced in a study of T cells after yellow fever vaccination. MiXCR, run by TCRdb on the 5' RACE reads, gives a single entry per CDR3 protein. Found here are 400,000 or so distinct CDR3 sequences, 15% to 20% of them singletons; the top ten hold 18%. The material was PBMCs, obtained before the yellow fever booster vaccination. The receptors come from a man younger than 30 who received the YFV17D yellow fever vaccine.

This clonotype was detected ten times or more. The chain uses TRBV10-3 and TRBJ2-7; perhaps TRBD1 as D (5 bases). This CDR3 comprises 14 residues. CDR1 is ENHRY, CDR2 SYGVKD, per germline. V dropped 2 bases and J dropped 2 bases, with 10 bases sitting between them. Here the CDR3 reads CAISEADSTYEQYF. The CDR3, as DNA: TGTGCCATCAGTGAGGCCGACAGCACCTACGAGCAGTACTTC.

This clonotype occurred a few times. The gene calls are TRBV6-1 and TRBJ1-5, with D perhaps TRBD1 (5 bases). The CDR3 covers 12 residues. The germline V and J ends were trimmed by 6 bases and 7 bases, with 10 bases remaining between them. Germline V gene lookup returns CDR1 MNHNS and CDR2 SASEGT. The CDR3 coding sequence is TGTGCCAGCAGGGGGGACGGGCAGCCCCAGCATTTT. Translation: CASRGDGQPQHF.

The chain recombines TRBV9 with TRBJ2-7; 7 bases line up with TRBD1. V lost 0 bases, J lost 4 bases, and 7 bases stayed unmatched. This CDR3 region has 15 residues. Germline CDR1 and CDR2: SGDLS and YYNGEE. CDR3 DNA: TGTGCCAGCAGCGTAGCCGGGACAGCGGCGTACGAGCAGTACTTC. Translated, it gives CASSVAGTAAYEQYF.

This clonotype was picked up a small number of times. The V gene is TRBV5-1, the J gene TRBJ1-2; TRBD1 matches at 8 bases. The CDR3 loop spans 13 amino acids. Germline trimming cut 8 bases from V and 4 bases from J; bases unmatched to any gene: 7. Germline values: CDR1 SGHRS, CDR2 YFSETQ. The chain's CDR3 is CASNQGAGYGYTF. In nucleotides, the CDR3 is TGCGCCAGTAACCAGGGGGCCGGCTATGGCTACACCTTC.

The chain recombines TRBV20-1 with TRBJ2-1; no firm D call. The CDR3 covers 12 residues. Deletions cut 3 bases from V and 2 bases from J, with 5 bases between. Germline assignment: CDR1 DFQATT and CDR2 SNEGSKA (reference sequence). The CDR3 DNA reads TGCAGTGCTAGTCAGGCCTACAATGAGCAGTTCTTC. The encoded protein is CSASQAYNEQFF.

V usage is TRBV5-1 and J usage is TRBJ2-5; 12 positions agree with TRBD2. The CDR3 length is 16 residues. Unmatched junction bases numbered 3, after V lost 2 bases and J lost 1 base. The germline V gene has CDR1 SGHRS and CDR2 YFSETQ. CDR3 protein: CASSFRLAGAQETQYF. CDR3 in DNA: TGCGCCAGCAGCTTTCGACTAGCGGGGGCCCAAGAGACCCAGTACTTC. The entire variable domain, with the rest obtained from reference TRBV5-1 and TRBJ2-5, is as follows: KAGVTQTPRYLIKTRGQQVTLSCSPISGHRSVSWYQQTPGQGLQFLFEYFSETQRNKGNFPGRFSGRQFSNSRSEMNVSTLELGDSALYLCASSFRLAGAQETQYFGPGTRLLVL.

CDR3 in DNA: TGCGCCAGCAGCCAAGTCCCCCTAGCGGCCTACGAGCAGTACTTC. Translating it yields CASSQVPLAAYEQYF. J is TRBJ2-7 and V is TRBV4-1, with 7 nucleotides matching TRBD2. The J segment lost 2 bases and the V segment lost 1 base, leaving 5 bases of the junction unmatched. The V gene's germline CDR1 is MGHRA and CDR2 YSYEKL. The CDR3 contains 15 residues.

This clonotype was detected only a few times. The J gene is TRBJ2-5, the V gene TRBV2, with TRBD1 matching 8 bases. Germline lookup yields CDR1 SNHLY and CDR2 FYNNEI. The CDR3 sequence is 14 residues long. Trimming took 6 bases from V and 1 from J; bases not matched to a gene: 4. The CDR3 reads CASSRTGSQETQYF. In nucleotides, the CDR3 is TGTGCCAGCAGCCGGACAGGGTCCCAAGAGACCCAGTACTTC.

This clonotype was observed a handful of times. This chain connects TRBV24-1 to TRBJ2-3; 9 positions agree with TRBD2. The CDR3 is 15 amino acids. Germline V gene sequence: CDR1 KGHDR, CDR2 SFDVKD. V lost 3 bases and J lost 4; bases outside the gene matches: 4. The CDR3 here is CATSDDRTSADTQYF. In nucleotides, the CDR3 is TGTGCCACCAGTGATGACAGGACTAGCGCAGATACGCAGTATTTT.

This clonotype was seen a handful of times. This chain links TRBV2 with TRBJ2-1; a possible D gene is TRBD2 (6 bases). The length of the CDR3 is 16 residues. V lost 2 bases, J lost 8 bases, and 19 bases lay in between. CDR1 SNHLY and CDR2 FYNNEI come from the germline V gene. Written as DNA, the CDR3 is TGTGCCAGCAGTGAATTGCGGGACTCCAAAACACATGAGCAGTTCTTC. Amino acid sequence: CASSELRDSKTHEQFF.

This clonotype was detected only a few times. The J gene is TRBJ1-2, the V gene TRBV5-1; D not resolved. V was shortened by 5 bases and J by 0 bases, with 11 bases between the two germline ends. This CDR3 comprises 14 residues. Looked up from germline, CDR1 is SGHRS and CDR2 is YFSETQ. CDR3 sequence (DNA): TGCGCCAGCAGACCAGGATCGGCTAACTATGGCTACACCTTC. Translated: CASRPGSANYGYTF.

Only a few counts were recorded for this clonotype. This chain links TRBV7-2 with TRBJ2-5, with 8 bases fitting TRBD1. CDR1 and CDR2 (germline): SGHTA, FQGNSA. V was clipped by 5 bases and J by 7 bases; unmatched bases: 18. The CDR3 covers 17 residues. CDR3 DNA sequence: TGTGCCAGCAGCCTGAGACAGGGGAGTATAGGCCAGGGGACCCAGTACTTC. Translating gives CASSLRQGSIGQGTQYF.

This clonotype was seen more than once but under ten times. J is TRBJ2-1 and V is TRBV25-1; the D gene is possibly TRBD2 (5 bases). This CDR3 has 13 amino acids. The V gene's germline CDR1 is MGHDK and CDR2 SYGVNS. Deletions cut 2 bases from V and 5 bases from J, with 7 bases between. The CDR3 protein is CASSEMGDNEQFF. The CDR3 DNA reads TGTGCCAGCAGTGAAATGGGAGACAATGAGCAGTTCTTC.

The gene calls are TRBV29-1 and TRBJ2-1; D gene uncertain. Trimming pared 5 bases from V and 1 base from J, leaving 9 bases between. Germline lookup yields CDR1 SQVTM and CDR2 ANQGSEA. The CDR3 has 13 amino acids. For the CDR3, the DNA is TGCAGCGTTCGTGACGGTTCCTACAATGAGCAGTTCTTC. Protein product: CSVRDGSYNEQFF.

CDR3 residues: CASSAYRVNGEKLFF. CDR3 bases: TGTGCCAGCAGTGCATACAGGGTCAACGGTGAAAAACTGTTTTTT. The V call is TRBV12-3 or TRBV12-4, the J call TRBJ1-4; tentatively, D is TRBD1 (6 bases). V was pared by 5 bases and J by 7 bases, with 17 bases between. The CDR3 consists of 15 residues.

This clonotype has just a few counts. The V and J genes are TRBV27 and TRBJ2-3, with TRBD2 matching 8 bases. The J segment lost 4 bases and the V segment lost 2 bases, leaving 8 bases of the junction unmatched. The germline V gene encodes CDR1 MNHEY and CDR2 SMNVEV (reference sequence). The CDR3 runs to 16 residues. The CDR3 DNA sequence: TGTGCCAGCAGTTTAATCGGAGCGGGGGCCGCAGATACGCAGTATTTT. Its translation is CASSLIGAGAADTQYF.